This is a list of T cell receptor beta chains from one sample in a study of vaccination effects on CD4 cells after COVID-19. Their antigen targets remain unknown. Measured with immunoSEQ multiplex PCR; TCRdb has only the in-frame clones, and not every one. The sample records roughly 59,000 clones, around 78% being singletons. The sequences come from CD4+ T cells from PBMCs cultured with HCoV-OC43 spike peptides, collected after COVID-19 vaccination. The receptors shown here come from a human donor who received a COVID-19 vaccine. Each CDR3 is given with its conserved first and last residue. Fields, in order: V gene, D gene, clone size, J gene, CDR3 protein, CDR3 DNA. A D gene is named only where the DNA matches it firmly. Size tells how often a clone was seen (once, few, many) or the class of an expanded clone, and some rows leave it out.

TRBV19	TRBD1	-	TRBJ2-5	CASSIGQVETQYF	TGTGCCAGTAGTATCGGACAGGTAGAGACCCAGTACTTC
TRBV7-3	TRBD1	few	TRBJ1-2	CASSAGQGRGYTF	TGTGCCAGCAGCGCGGGACAGGGGAGAGGCTACACCTTC
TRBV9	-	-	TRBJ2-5	CASSPPRTASRETQYF	TGTGCCAGCAGCCCCCCGAGGACTGCTTCGAGGGAGACCCAGTACTTC
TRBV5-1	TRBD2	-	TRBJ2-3	CASSLVASGGGTDTQYF	TGCGCCAGCAGCTTGGTGGCTAGCGGGGGAGGAACAGATACGCAGTATTTT
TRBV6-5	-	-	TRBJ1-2	CASSYSTGRSFSYTF	TGTGCCAGCAGTTACTCTACAGGGCGGTCGTTTTCCTACACCTTC
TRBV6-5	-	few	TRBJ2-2	CASRYLGHQNTGELFF	TGTGCCAGCAGGTACCTGGGACACCAAAACACCGGGGAGCTGTTTTTT
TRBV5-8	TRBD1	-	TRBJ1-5	CASSPGTGVEPQHF	TGTGCCAGCAGCCCCGGGACAGGGGTTGAGCCCCAGCATTTT
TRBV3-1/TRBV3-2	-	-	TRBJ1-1	CASSLPGLNTEAFF	TGTGCCAGCAGCTTACCAGGGCTGAACACTGAAGCTTTCTTT
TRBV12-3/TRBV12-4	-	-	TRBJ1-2	CASSAQENYGYTF	TGTGCCAGCAGTGCACAGGAAAACTATGGCTACACCTTC
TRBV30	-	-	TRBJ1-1	CAWSSQGITEAFF	TGTGCCTGGAGTTCACAGGGAATCACTGAAGCTTTCTTT
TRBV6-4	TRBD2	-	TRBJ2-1	CASSEQGLGNNEQFF	TGTGCCAGCAGTGAACAAGGACTAGGGAACAATGAGCAGTTCTTC
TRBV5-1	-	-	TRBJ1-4	CASSLVPGDEKLFF	TGCGCCAGCAGCTTGGTTCCAGGGGACGAAAAACTGTTTTTT
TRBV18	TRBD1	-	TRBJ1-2	CASSPGQAFYGYTF	TGTGCCAGCTCACCCGGACAGGCTTTCTATGGCTACACCTTC
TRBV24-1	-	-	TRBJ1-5	CATSGGGTPGPQHF	TGTGCCACCAGTGGGGGGGGGACACCCGGGCCCCAGCATTTT
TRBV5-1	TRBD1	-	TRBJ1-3	CASSFGEGARGNTIYF	TGCGCCAGCAGCTTTGGAGAGGGGGCGCGGGGAAACACCATATATTTT
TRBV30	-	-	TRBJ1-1	CAWSRDPLGDTEAFF	TGTGCCTGGAGTCGGGACCCACTTGGGGACACTGAAGCTTTCTTT
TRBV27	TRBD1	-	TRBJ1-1	CASSSNRRGTEAFF	TGTGCCAGCAGTTCCAACCGCAGGGGGACTGAAGCTTTCTTT
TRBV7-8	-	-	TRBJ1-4	CASSLRTNEKLFF	TGTGCCAGCAGCTTAAGGACTAATGAAAAACTGTTTTTT
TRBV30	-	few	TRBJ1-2	CAWRPTAGGHGYTF	TGTGCCTGGAGGCCTACGGCCGGGGGGCATGGCTACACCTTC
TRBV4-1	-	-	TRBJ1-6	CASSQVLGAYNSPLHF	TGCGCCAGCAGCCAAGTCCTTGGTGCTTATAATTCACCCCTCCACTTT
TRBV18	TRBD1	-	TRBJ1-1	CASSPPLGQGNTEAFF	TGTGCCAGCTCACCACCGTTAGGACAGGGGAACACTGAAGCTTTCTTT
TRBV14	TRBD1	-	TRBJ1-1	CASSQDRGPSTEAFF	TGTGCCAGCAGCCAGGACAGGGGGCCGAGCACTGAAGCTTTCTTT
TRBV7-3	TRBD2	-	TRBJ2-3	CASSLQGTSPRATQYF	TGTGCCAGCAGCTTACAGGGGACTAGCCCGCGAGCTACGCAGTATTTT
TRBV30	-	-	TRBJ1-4	CAWRMTASPNEKLFF	TGTGCCTGGAGGATGACGGCCAGTCCTAATGAAAAACTGTTTTTT
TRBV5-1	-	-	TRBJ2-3	CASSSNRGSTDTQYF	TGCGCCAGCAGCTCCAACCGAGGGTCCACAGATACGCAGTATTTT
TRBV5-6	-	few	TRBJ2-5	CASSPDRQETQYF	TGTGCCAGCAGCCCGGACAGACAAGAGACCCAGTACTTC
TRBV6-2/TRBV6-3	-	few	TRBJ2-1	CASSYSFGGNVWNEQFF	TGTGCCAGCAGTTACTCATTTGGCGGGAACGTTTGGAATGAGCAGTTCTTC
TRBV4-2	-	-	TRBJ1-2	CASSHFETTGTTINYGYTF	TGTGCCAGCAGCCATTTTGAAACGACCGGGACCACCATTAACTATGGCTACACCTTC
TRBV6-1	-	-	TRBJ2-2	CASSELGGELFF	TGTGCCAGCAGTGAATTGGGCGGGGAGCTGTTTTTT
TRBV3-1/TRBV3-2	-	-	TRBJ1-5	CASSHSRDNQPQHF	TGTGCCAGCAGCCACAGCAGGGACAATCAGCCCCAGCATTTT
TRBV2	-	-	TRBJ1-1	CASSKSRSVEAFF	TGTGCCAGCAGCAAAAGCCGTTCTGTCGAGGCTTTCTTT
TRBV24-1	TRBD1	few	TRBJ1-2	CATNTGTDYGYTF	TGTGCCACCAATACCGGGACAGACTATGGCTACACCTTC
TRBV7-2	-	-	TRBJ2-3	CASSLESETSTDTQYF	TGTGCCAGCAGCTTAGAGTCGGAGACATCCACAGATACGCAGTATTTT
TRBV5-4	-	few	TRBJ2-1	CASNNMAGNNEQFF	TGTGCCAGCAACAACATGGCCGGGAACAATGAGCAGTTCTTC
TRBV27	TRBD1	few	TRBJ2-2	CASSTTDRGWTGELFF	TGTGCCAGCAGTACTACCGACAGGGGTTGGACCGGGGAGCTGTTTTTT
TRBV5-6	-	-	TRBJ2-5	CASSSGRQETQYF	TGTGCCAGCAGCTCGGGCAGGCAAGAGACCCAGTACTTC
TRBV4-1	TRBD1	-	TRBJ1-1	CASSTPGGAVTEAFF	TGCGCCAGCAGCACACCAGGGGGCGCGGTGACTGAAGCTTTCTTT
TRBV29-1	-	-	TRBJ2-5	CSVEGGPTKETQYF	TGCAGCGTTGAAGGGGGCCCGACAAAAGAGACCCAGTACTTC